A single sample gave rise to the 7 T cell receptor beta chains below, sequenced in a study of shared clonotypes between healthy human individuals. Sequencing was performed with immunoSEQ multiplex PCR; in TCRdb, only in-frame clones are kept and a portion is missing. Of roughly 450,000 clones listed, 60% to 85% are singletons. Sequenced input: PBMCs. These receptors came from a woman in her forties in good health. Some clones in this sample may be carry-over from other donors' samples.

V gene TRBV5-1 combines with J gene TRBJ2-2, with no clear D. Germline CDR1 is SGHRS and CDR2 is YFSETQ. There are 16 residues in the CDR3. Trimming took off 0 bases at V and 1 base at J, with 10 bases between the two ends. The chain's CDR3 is CASSLVVRENTGELFF. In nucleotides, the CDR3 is TGCGCCAGCAGCTTGGTGGTCAGAGAGAACACCGGGGAGCTGTTTTTT.

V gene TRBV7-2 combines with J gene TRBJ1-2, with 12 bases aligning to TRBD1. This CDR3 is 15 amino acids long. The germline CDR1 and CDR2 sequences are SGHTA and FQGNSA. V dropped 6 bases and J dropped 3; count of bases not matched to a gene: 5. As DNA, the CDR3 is TGTGCCAGCAGGCCCGGGACAGGGGGCGACTATGGCTACACCTTC. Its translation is CASRPGTGGDYGYTF. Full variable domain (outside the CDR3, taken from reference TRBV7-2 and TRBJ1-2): GAGVSQSPSNKVTEKGKDVELRCDPISGHTALYWYRQSLGQGLEFLIYFQGNSAPDKSGLPSDRFSAERTGGSVSTLTIQRTQQEDSAVYLCASRPGTGGDYGYTFGSGTRLTVV.

DNA for the CDR3: TGTGCCAGCGACTCCAATGAGCAGTTCTTC. It codes for CASDSNEQFF. The chain combines TRBV2 with TRBJ2-1; D unresolved. Germline CDR1 is SNHLY and CDR2 is FYNNEI. This CDR3 region has 10 residues. V was shortened by 8 bases and J by 6 bases, with 5 bases between the two germline ends.

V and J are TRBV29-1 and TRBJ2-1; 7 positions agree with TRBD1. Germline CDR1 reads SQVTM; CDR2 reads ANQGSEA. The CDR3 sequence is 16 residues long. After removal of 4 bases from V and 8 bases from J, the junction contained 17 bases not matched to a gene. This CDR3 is CSVVPTDRYMHHEQFF. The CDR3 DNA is TGCAGCGTTGTACCTACGGACAGGTATATGCACCATGAGCAGTTCTTC.

The CDR3 coding sequence is TGCAGCGTTGAAGCGGGAGGTGTCTACGAGCAGTACTTC. Its protein is CSVEAGGVYEQYF. The chain is built from TRBV29-1 and TRBJ2-7; TRBD2 agrees at 7 bases. The CDR3 loop spans 13 amino acids. Germline-derived CDR1 and CDR2 are SQVTM and ANQGSEA. Germline trimming cut 1 base from V and 3 bases from J; bases unmatched to any gene: 3.

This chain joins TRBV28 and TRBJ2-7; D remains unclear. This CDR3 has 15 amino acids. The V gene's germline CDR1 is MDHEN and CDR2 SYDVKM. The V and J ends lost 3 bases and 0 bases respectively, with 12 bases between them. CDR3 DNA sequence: TGTGCCAGCAGTTTTCCTGACTCGAACTCCTACGAGCAGTACTTC. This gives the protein CASSFPDSNSYEQYF.

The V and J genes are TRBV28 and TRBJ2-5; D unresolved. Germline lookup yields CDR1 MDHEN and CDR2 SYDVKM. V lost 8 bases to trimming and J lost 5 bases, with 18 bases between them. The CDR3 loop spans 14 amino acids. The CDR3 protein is CASFDAGRAETQYF. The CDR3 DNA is TGTGCCAGCTTCGACGCTGGACGGGCGGAGACCCAGTACTTC.